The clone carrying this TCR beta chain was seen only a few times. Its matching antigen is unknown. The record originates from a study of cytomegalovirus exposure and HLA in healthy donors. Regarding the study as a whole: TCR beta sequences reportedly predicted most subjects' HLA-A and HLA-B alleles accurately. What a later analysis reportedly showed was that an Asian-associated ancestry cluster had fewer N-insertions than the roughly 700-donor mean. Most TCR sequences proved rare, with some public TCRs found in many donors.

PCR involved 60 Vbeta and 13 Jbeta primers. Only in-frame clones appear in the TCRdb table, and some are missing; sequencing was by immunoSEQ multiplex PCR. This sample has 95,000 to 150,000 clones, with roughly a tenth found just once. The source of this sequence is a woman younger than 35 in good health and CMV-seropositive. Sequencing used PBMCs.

As DNA, the CDR3 is TGTGCCACCGTGGGGCGGCGTGAGCAGTTCTTC. Translation: CATVGRREQFF. The chain combines TRBV5-8 with TRBJ2-1; D is perhaps TRBD1 (5 bases). Germline V gene data show CDR1 as SGHTS and CDR2 as YDEGEE. Between the trimmed V and J ends, which lost 9 bases and 9 bases, there was a span of 13 bases. This CDR3 region has 11 residues.